The sequence of this T cell receptor beta chain was determined in a study of cytotoxic CD8 clonotypes in ibrutinib-treated CLL. About the study: Response sampling took place at median 12 months of treatment, range 6 to 36. Across samples, productive templates numbered approximately 250,000 and productive rearrangements reached some 94,000 on average.

V shed 0 bases and J shed 7 bases, with 9 bases lying between them. Looked up from germline, CDR1 is MNHEY and CDR2 is SMNVEV (reference sequence). The CDR3 is 13 residues long. This clone was detected only a few times. Its antigen is currently unknown. The repertoire was sequenced with immunoSEQ multiplex PCR; TCRdb's copy has only in-frame clones and lacks some. This sample carries tens of thousands of clones, roughly three fifths of them seen once, and the ten largest clones take about 20%. Study-wide findings and caveats: Baseline levels were approached again at progression, after clonality had risen at ibrutinib response.

The chain uses TRBV27 and TRBJ1-2; D remains ambiguous. The clonotype was recovered from a human donor with chronic lymphocytic leukemia. The sequencing used PBMCs, collected after 24 months of ibrutinib treatment. The DNA of the CDR3 is TGTGCCAGCAGTTTATCGGGGAAGGGTGGCTACACCTTC. Translating gives CASSLSGKGGYTF.